Listed here are 26 T cell receptor beta chains from one sample, sequenced in a study of regulatory T cells in long-lasting Graves disease (TCRdb year 2021). The time point label for this specimen denotes: newly diagnosed GD, antithyroid drugs for less than 3 months. RNA was extracted from PBMCs in TRIzol for both TCR sequencing and RNA sequencing. Library construction relied on multiplex PCR. Sequencing instrument: Illumina HiSeq 4000. TCR beta libraries were built with iRepertoire HTBI primers and Arm-PCR amplification of CDR3 regions. TCRdb trimmed the raw reads at Q25, called clones with MiXCR and kept productive beta chains. A single entry per CDR3 protein holds the most common genes and DNA from its merged rows. This sample holds over 200,000 distinct CDR3 sequences; more than 15% were observed only once. The ten most abundant clones make up 12% to 15% of the sample. These data are also associated with another study on T cells in Graves' hyperthyroidism and ophthalmopathy.

The sample here was peripheral blood mononuclear cells (PBMCs), taken at new diagnosis, from a patient treated with antithyroid drugs. The receptors come from a woman aged 30 to 39 with Graves disease. Donor details come from another sample of the same person, matched by shared clones.

This chain links TRBV12-3 or TRBV12-4 with TRBJ2-2; 8 nucleotides agree with TRBD1. J was trimmed by 0 bases and V by 5 bases; bases with no gene match: 11. The CDR3 length is 18 residues. The DNA of the CDR3 is TGTGCCAGCAGTCCGCGGACAGGGTCCTCCGCGAACACCGGGGAGCTGTTTTTT. Its protein product is CASSPRTGSSANTGELFF.

V gene TRBV20-1 combines with J gene TRBJ1-2; 7 nucleotides line up with TRBD1. The V gene's germline CDR1 is DFQATT and CDR2 SNEGSKA (reference sequence). The CDR3 extends over 13 amino acids. With V trimmed by 6 bases and J by 2 bases, 6 bases remained unmatched. CDR3 protein: CSARQGGNYGYTF. The DNA for the CDR3 is TGCAGTGCGAGACAGGGCGGGAACTATGGCTACACCTTC.

To note about this clonotype: The germline gene is not matched at one end of the junction; a read error may be the cause. The chain employs TRBV11-3 and TRBJ2-5, with 7 positions matching TRBD1. The CDR3 consists of 14 residues. Germline loops: CDR1 SGHNT, CDR2 YENEEA. The CDR3 here is CASSPPGQQEAQYF. CDR3 nucleotide sequence: TGTGCCAGCAGCCCTCCGGGACAGCAAGAGGCCCAGTACTTC.

The sample holds many counts of this clonotype. The chain has TRBV6-4 and TRBJ2-3; possible D gene TRBD1, 5 bases. Germline CDR1 is MRHNA and CDR2 is SNTAGT. The CDR3 covers 13 residues. The germline V and J ends were trimmed by 3 bases and 2 bases, with 6 bases remaining between them. The CDR3 protein is CASSEGVTDTQYF. The DNA of the CDR3 is TGTGCCAGCAGTGAAGGGGTCACAGATACGCAGTATTTT.

This clonotype was counted many times. This chain links TRBV12-3 or TRBV12-4 with TRBJ2-3; D call uncertain. The CDR3 is 15 residues long. V shed 6 bases and J shed 0 bases, with 13 bases lying between them. The CDR3 loop reads CASSNPWGSTDTQYF. DNA of the CDR3: TGTGCCAGCAGCAACCCTTGGGGAAGCACAGATACGCAGTATTTT.

Note on this clonotype: The conserved final phenylalanine or tryptophan is absent from the CDR3, which likely points to a read error. The J gene is TRBJ2-3, the V gene TRBV11-1, with D perhaps TRBD2 (7 bases). V was shortened by 5 bases and J by 6 bases, with 18 bases between the two germline ends. CDR1 is SGHAT and CDR2 is FQDESV in the germline V gene (reference sequence). The CDR3 sequence is 15 residues long. As DNA, the CDR3 is TGTGCCAGCAGCGCCGGACGGGGGGCGGGGGATACGCAGTATATT. As protein: CASSAGRGAGDTQYI.

For this clonotype: A much bigger clone sits one base away, suggesting this may be a read error. The chain employs TRBV5-6 and TRBJ2-3, with D possibly being TRBD1 (7 bases). The end of the DNA fits TRBJ2-1 better, so the J call may be wrong. Germline V gives CDR1 SGHDT, CDR2 YYEEEE. This CDR3 comprises 16 residues. CDR3 residues: CASSLPKGAGKGEQFF. The CDR3 DNA follows: TGCGCCAGCAGCCTCCCGAAGGGGGCGGGAAAAGGCGAGCAGTTCTTC.

In this sample, this clonotype turned up many times. The chain links TRBV19 to TRBJ2-1; 15 bases align to TRBD2. CDR3 length: 16 residues. CDR1 LNHDA and CDR2 SQIVND come from the germline V gene (reference sequence). J lost 4 bases, V lost 4 bases, and 2 bases had no gene match. CDR3 nucleotide sequence: TGTGCCAGTAGTAGAGGGACTAGCGGGGGGTACAATGAGCAGTTCTTC. Translation gives CASSRGTSGGYNEQFF.

About this clonotype: One base separates it from a far larger clone, so it is likely a read error. The chain joins TRBV7-2 to TRBJ2-5, with D possibly matching TRBD1 (5 bases). This CDR3 spans 13 amino acids. The germline CDR1 and CDR2 sequences are SGHTA and FQGNSA. The CDR3 loop reads CASSLDRRQTRYF. The CDR3 DNA sequence: TGTGCCAGCAGCTTAGATCGGCGACAGACCCGGTACTTC. The variable domain in full, completed from reference TRBV7-2 and TRBJ2-5, reads GAGVSQSPSNKVTEKGKDVELRCDPISGHTALYWYRQSLGQGLEFLIYFQGNSAPDKSGLPSDRFSAERTGGSVSTLTIQRTQQEDSAVYLCASSLDRRQTRYFGPGTRLLVL.

The V and J genes are TRBV20-1 and TRBJ2-5; perhaps TRBD2 as D (5 bases). CDR1 and CDR2 from the germline V gene are DFQATT and SNEGSKA (reference sequence). The length of the CDR3 is 13 residues. Trimming cost V 2 bases and J 0 bases, with 7 bases left between them. The CDR3 protein is CSARHGNQETQYF. Here the CDR3 DNA reads TGCAGTGCTAGACACGGGAACCAAGAGACCCAGTACTTC.

This clonotype was counted a few times. The rearrangement links TRBV3-1 to TRBJ2-1, with TRBD2 as a possible D gene (6 bases). The V gene's germline CDR1 is LGHDT and CDR2 YNNKEL (reference sequence). Trimming shortened V by 0 bases and J by 4 bases, and 7 bases separated the two germline ends. The CDR3 has 14 amino acids. DNA of the CDR3: TGTGCCAGCAGCCAAGAAGGGACTTACAATGAGCAGTTCTTC. It translates to CASSQEGTYNEQFF.

This clonotype was counted ten times or more. DNA of the CDR3: TGTGCCAGCAACCAGGGGGCCGGTAACTATGGCTACACCTTC. Its translation is CASNQGAGNYGYTF. The rearrangement links TRBV7-2 to TRBJ1-2, with TRBD1 identical over 8 bases. CDR1 and CDR2 (germline): SGHTA, FQGNSA. The CDR3 covers 14 residues. The V and J ends lost 7 bases and 1 base, in that order; junction bases with no gene match: 5. Looking up the rest from reference TRBV7-2 and TRBJ1-2 gives the full variable domain: GAGVSQSPSNKVTEKGKDVELRCDPISGHTALYWYRQSLGQGLEFLIYFQGNSAPDKSGLPSDRFSAERTGGSVSTLTIQRTQQEDSAVYLCASNQGAGNYGYTFGSGTRLTVV.

This clonotype has ten or more counts. The gene calls are TRBV6-1 and TRBJ1-2; tentatively, D is TRBD1 (5 bases). With 8 bases removed from V and 7 bases from J, the gap between germline ends came to 20 bases. CDR3 length: 14 amino acids. The germline CDR1 and CDR2 sequences are MNHNS and SASEGT. CDR3 protein: CASLAYPGLGGYTF. Here the CDR3 DNA reads TGTGCCAGCCTCGCTTACCCAGGGTTAGGTGGCTACACCTTC.

This clonotype has more than one count but fewer than ten. One end of the junction does not line up with germline, which may come from a read error. V usage is TRBV12-3 or TRBV12-4 and J usage is TRBJ1-6, with TRBD1 matching over 8 bases. CDR3 length: 13 amino acids. In nucleotides, the CDR3 is TGTGCCAGCAGTGCAGGGGGCGAATCACCTCTCCACTTT. Its translation: CASSAGGESPLHF.

Ten or more counts support this clonotype. The chain recombines TRBV10-3 with TRBJ1-2, with D perhaps TRBD1 (5 bases). From germline, CDR1 is ENHRY and CDR2 SYGVKD. Trimming shortened V by 1 base and J by 3 bases, and 9 bases separated the two germline ends. This CDR3 has 14 amino acids. As DNA, the CDR3 is TGTGCCATCAGTGAGTTAGTAGGGGACTATGGCTACACCTTC. This codes for CAISELVGDYGYTF.

This clonotype was counted at least ten times. The V gene is TRBV7-8, the J gene TRBJ1-1; D gene ambiguous. From germline, CDR1 is SGHVS and CDR2 FQNEAQ. The CDR3 extends over 15 amino acids. V lost 0 bases and J lost 3, with 11 bases in between. CDR3 coding DNA: TGTGCCAGCAGCTTAGCCGTCCGCGACTACACTGAAGCTTTCTTT. Its translation is CASSLAVRDYTEAFF.

This clonotype was recorded at least ten times. This rearrangement joins TRBV20-1 to TRBJ2-3, with a tentative D call TRBD2 (5 bases). The CDR3 is made up of 13 amino acids. The germline V gene encodes CDR1 DFQATT and CDR2 SNEGSKA (reference sequence). The V and J ends lost 6 bases and 2 bases respectively, with 12 bases between them. CDR3 nucleotide sequence: TGCAGTGCCCCGACTACGCCCACAGATACGCAGTATTTT. This gives the protein CSAPTTPTDTQYF.

This clonotype was observed many times. The genes are TRBV9 and TRBJ2-2; the D gene is possibly TRBD2 (6 bases). The germline gives CDR1 SGDLS, CDR2 YYNGEE. The CDR3 runs to 15 residues. The V gene lost 3 bases and the J gene lost 13 bases, with 22 bases spanning the gap. The CDR3 spells CASSGSDWPKEGLFF. CDR3 sequence (DNA): TGTGCCAGCAGCGGTTCGGACTGGCCTAAGGAGGGGCTGTTTTTT.

The count of this clonotype is one. V usage is TRBV5-1 and J usage is TRBJ1-1, with D possibly TRBD1 on 5 matching bases. V dropped 4 bases and J dropped 1 base, with 8 bases sitting between them. CDR1 is SGHRS and CDR2 is YFSETQ in the germline V gene. The CDR3 has 13 residues. CDR3 amino acids: CASSPQANTEAFF. The CDR3 DNA sequence: TGCGCCAGCAGCCCACAGGCGAACACTGAAGCTTTCTTT. The whole variable domain, filled in from reference TRBV5-1 and TRBJ1-1, reads KAGVTQTPRYLIKTRGQQVTLSCSPISGHRSVSWYQQTPGQGLQFLFEYFSETQRNKGNFPGRFSGRQFSNSRSEMNVSTLELGDSALYLCASSPQANTEAFFGQGTRLTVV.

This clonotype has a count of ten or more. The chain links TRBV3-1 to TRBJ2-5; 9 nucleotides match TRBD2. The CDR3 has 16 residues. Germline lookup yields CDR1 LGHDT and CDR2 YNNKEL (reference sequence). J lost 4 bases, V lost 0 bases, and 6 bases had no gene match. CDR3 sequence reads: CASSQDAGGWAETQYF. The DNA for the CDR3 is TGTGCCAGCAGCCAAGATGCGGGAGGGTGGGCAGAGACCCAGTACTTC.

There are many counts of this clonotype. The gene calls are TRBV11-3 and TRBJ2-7; D remains ambiguous. The germline CDR1 and CDR2 sequences are SGHNT and YENEEA. The V and J ends lost 1 base and 6 bases respectively, with 10 bases between them. This CDR3 has 13 residues. The chain's CDR3 is CASSLGSLGEQYF. Here the CDR3 DNA reads TGTGCCAGCAGCTTAGGGAGCCTTGGCGAGCAGTACTTC.

A word on this clonotype: A read error may account for a junction end that differs from germline. The chain joins TRBV11-1 to TRBJ1-1; no clear D gene. The germline CDR1 and CDR2 sequences are SGHAT and FQDESV (reference sequence). The CDR3 has 15 amino acids. CDR3 region: CASSPRTTANTEAFF. The CDR3 nucleotides read TGTGCCAGCAGCCCCCGGACTACAGCGAACACTGAAGCTTTCTTC.

This clonotype was seen repeatedly, ten times or more. The chain carries TRBV20-1 and TRBJ2-7; perhaps TRBD2 as D (6 bases). V was shortened by 3 bases and J by 7 bases, with 28 bases between the two germline ends. CDR3 size: 17 residues. Germline assignment: CDR1 DFQATT and CDR2 SNEGSKA (reference sequence). The CDR3 loop reads CSASNGRERTTTSEQYF. CDR3 bases: TGCAGTGCTAGTAACGGACGGGAGCGGACTACTACTTCTGAGCAGTACTTC.

This clonotype was recorded many times. The gene calls are TRBV5-1 and TRBJ2-7; 7 nucleotides line up with TRBD1. Germline assignment: CDR1 SGHRS and CDR2 YFSETQ. This CDR3 comprises 14 residues. V was pared by 3 bases and J by 3 bases, with 6 bases of the junction left unmatched. The CDR3 region has the DNA TGCGCCAGCAGCTATGGGACAGCGAACTACGAGCAGTACTTC. Translating gives CASSYGTANYEQYF.

This clonotype was counted ten times or more. This chain connects TRBV12-5 to TRBJ2-1; 7 nucleotides agree with TRBD1. CDR1 LGHNT and CDR2 FRNRAP come from the germline V gene. The CDR3 has 16 residues. J lost 6 bases, V lost 1 base, and 9 bases had no gene match. The CDR3 is CASGLAPGHRGNEQFF. The CDR3 DNA reads TGTGCTAGTGGTTTGGCGCCAGGACACAGGGGCAATGAGCAGTTCTTC.

The rearrangement uses TRBV6-1 and TRBJ2-5; no firm D call. Germline CDR1 reads MNHNS; CDR2 reads SASEGT. The V and J ends lost 5 bases and 5 bases respectively, with 6 bases between them. CDR3 length: 11 residues. CDR3 amino acids: CASSTWETQYF. The CDR3 nucleotides are TGTGCCAGCAGTACCTGGGAGACCCAGTACTTC.